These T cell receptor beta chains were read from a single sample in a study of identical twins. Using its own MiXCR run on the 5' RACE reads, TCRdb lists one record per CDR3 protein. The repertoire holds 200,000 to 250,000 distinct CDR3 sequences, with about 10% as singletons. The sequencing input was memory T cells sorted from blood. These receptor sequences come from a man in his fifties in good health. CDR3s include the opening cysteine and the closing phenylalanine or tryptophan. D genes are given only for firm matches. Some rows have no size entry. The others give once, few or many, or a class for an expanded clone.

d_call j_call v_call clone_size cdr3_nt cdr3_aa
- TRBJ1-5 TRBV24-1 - TGTGCCACCAGTGATTTGCGCGGGGAGGCCCAGCATTTT CATSDLRGEAQHF
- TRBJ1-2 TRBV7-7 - TGTGCCAGCAGCTTAGCGAAGGCAGAAATCTATGGCTACACCTTC CASSLAKAEIYGYTF
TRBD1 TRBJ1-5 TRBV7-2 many TGTGCCAGCAGCTTCGGACAGGGGGCTAGCAATCAGCCCCAGCATTTT CASSFGQGASNQPQHF
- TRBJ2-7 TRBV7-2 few TGTGCCAGCACCATACAGGGCACCAACGAGCAGTACTTC CASTIQGTNEQYF
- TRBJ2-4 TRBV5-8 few TGTGCCAGCAGCCGAGCAGGGCCCAAAAACATTCAGTACTTC CASSRAGPKNIQYF
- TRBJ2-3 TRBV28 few TGTGCCAGCAGTTCCACACTAGGAGTTACGCAGTATTTT CASSSTLGVTQYF
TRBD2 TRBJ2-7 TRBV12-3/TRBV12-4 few TGTGCCAGCAGCCGGGGGGGCGGCAGCTCCTACGAGCAGTACTTC CASSRGGGSSYEQYF
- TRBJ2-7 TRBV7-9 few TGTGCCAGCAGCTTAGATCGGCAGAGACAGTACTTC CASSLDRQRQYF
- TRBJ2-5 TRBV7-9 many TGTGCCAGCAGCCCGGGCACAGATTGGAGAGAGACCCAGTACTTC CASSPGTDWRETQYF
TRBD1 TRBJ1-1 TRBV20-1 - TGCAGTGCTAGAGATGGTTCAGGGGGTGAAGCTTTCTTT CSARDGSGGEAFF
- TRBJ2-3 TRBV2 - TGTGCCAGCAGTCCTATTACTAGGAGTCTCACAGATACGCAGTATTTT CASSPITRSLTDTQYF
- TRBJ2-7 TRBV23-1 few TGCGCCAGCAGTCAAGCTCCCTCTAAAATCAACTACGAGCAGTACTTC CASSQAPSKINYEQYF
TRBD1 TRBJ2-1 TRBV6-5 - TGTGCCAGCAGTTACTCTGGACAGGGATCCAATGAGCAGTTCTTC CASSYSGQGSNEQFF
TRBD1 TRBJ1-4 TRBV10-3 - TGTGCCATCAGTGAGAGGCAGGGGGATGAAAAACTGTTTTTT CAISERQGDEKLFF
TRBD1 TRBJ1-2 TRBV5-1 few TGCGCCAGCAGCTCCTACAGGGGACCGGGCTATGGCTACACCTTC CASSSYRGPGYGYTF
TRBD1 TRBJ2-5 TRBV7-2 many TGTGCCAGCAGCACCCCACAGGGGGCATTCGAGACCCAGTACTTC CASSTPQGAFETQYF
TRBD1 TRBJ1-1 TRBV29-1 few TGCAGCGTTGAGGGCGACAGGGAGGTCTTAAAAGCTTTCTTT CSVEGDREVLKAFF
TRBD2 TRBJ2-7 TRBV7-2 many TGTGCCAGCAGCCCGGGGCTAGCGGGGGACGACTCCTACGAGCAGTACTTC CASSPGLAGDDSYEQYF
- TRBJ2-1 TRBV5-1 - TGCGCCAGCGACCGGGACCCCTTAAACAATGAGCAGTTCTTC CASDRDPLNNEQFF
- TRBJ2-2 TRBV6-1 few TGTGCCAGCACCGACCAAAACACCGGGGAGCTGTTTTTT CASTDQNTGELFF
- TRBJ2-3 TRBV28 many TGTGCCAGCAGTTTAACTGGCCCAGATACGCAGTATTTT CASSLTGPDTQYF
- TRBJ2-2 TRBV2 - TGTGCCAGCAAAGCCCTTCCCACCGGGGAGCTGTTTTTT CASKALPTGELFF
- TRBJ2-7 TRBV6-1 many TGTGCCAGCAGAGCGAAGGACAGGGTCCAGCGGGAGACCTACGAGCAGTACTTC CASRAKDRVQRETYEQYF
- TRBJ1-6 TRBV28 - TGTGCCAGCAGTTTACCAGGGTGGAATTCACCCCTCCACTTT CASSLPGWNSPLHF